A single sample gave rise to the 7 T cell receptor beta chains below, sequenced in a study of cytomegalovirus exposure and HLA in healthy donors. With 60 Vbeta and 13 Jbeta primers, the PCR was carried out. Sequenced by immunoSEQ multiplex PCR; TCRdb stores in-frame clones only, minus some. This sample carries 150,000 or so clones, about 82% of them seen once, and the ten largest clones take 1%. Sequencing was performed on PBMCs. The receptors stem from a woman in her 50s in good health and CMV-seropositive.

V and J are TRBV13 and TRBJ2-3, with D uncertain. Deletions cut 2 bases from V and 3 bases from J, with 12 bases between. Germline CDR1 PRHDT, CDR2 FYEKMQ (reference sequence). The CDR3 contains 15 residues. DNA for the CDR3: TGTGCCAGCAGCTTATGGGCCGAATGGACAGATACGCAGTATTTT. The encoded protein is CASSLWAEWTDTQYF.

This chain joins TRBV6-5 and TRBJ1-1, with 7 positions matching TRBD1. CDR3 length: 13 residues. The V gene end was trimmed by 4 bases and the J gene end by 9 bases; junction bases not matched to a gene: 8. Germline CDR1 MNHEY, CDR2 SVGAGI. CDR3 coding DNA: TGTGCCAGCAGTTCTTGGACAGGCGCACAAGCTTTCTTT. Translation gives CASSSWTGAQAFF.

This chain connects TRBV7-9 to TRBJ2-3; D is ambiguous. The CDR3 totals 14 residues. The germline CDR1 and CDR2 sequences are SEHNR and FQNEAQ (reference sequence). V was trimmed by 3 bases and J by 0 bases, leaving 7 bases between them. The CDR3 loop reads CASSFSSSTDTQYF. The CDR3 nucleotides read TGTGCCAGCAGCTTTAGCTCTAGCACAGATACGCAGTATTTT.

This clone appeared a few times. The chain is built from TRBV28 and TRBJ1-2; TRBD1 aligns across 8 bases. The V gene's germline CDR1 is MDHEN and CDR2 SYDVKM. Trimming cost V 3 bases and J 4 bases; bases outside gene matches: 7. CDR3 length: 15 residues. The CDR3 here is CASSFAGGAAYGYTF. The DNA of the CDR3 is TGTGCCAGCAGTTTCGCAGGGGGCGCGGCCTATGGCTACACCTTC.

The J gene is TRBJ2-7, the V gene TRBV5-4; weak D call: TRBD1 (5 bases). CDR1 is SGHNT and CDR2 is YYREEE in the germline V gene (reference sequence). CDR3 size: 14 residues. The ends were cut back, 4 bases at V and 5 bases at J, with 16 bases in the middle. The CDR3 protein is CASSNEPGLDEQYF. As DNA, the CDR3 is TGTGCCAGCAGCAATGAACCAGGGCTGGACGAGCAGTACTTC.

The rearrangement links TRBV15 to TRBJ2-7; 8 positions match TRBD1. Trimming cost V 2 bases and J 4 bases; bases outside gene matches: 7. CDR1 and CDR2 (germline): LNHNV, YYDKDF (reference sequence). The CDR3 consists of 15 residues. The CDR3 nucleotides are TGTGCCACCAGCAGACTTACAGGGGGATCATACGAGCAGTACTTC. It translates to CATSRLTGGSYEQYF. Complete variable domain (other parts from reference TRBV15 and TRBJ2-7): DAMVIQNPRYQVTQFGKPVTLSCSQTLNHNVMYWYQQKSSQAPKLLFHYYDKDFNNEADTPDNFQSRRPNTSFCFLDIRSPGLGDTAMYLCATSRLTGGSYEQYFGPGTRLTVT.

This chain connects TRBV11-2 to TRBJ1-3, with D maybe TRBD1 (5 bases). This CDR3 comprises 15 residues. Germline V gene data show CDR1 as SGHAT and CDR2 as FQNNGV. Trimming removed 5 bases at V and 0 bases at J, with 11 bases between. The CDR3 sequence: CASSRGRGSGNTIYF. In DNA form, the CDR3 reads TGTGCCAGCAGCAGGGGAAGGGGCTCTGGAAACACCATATATTTT.